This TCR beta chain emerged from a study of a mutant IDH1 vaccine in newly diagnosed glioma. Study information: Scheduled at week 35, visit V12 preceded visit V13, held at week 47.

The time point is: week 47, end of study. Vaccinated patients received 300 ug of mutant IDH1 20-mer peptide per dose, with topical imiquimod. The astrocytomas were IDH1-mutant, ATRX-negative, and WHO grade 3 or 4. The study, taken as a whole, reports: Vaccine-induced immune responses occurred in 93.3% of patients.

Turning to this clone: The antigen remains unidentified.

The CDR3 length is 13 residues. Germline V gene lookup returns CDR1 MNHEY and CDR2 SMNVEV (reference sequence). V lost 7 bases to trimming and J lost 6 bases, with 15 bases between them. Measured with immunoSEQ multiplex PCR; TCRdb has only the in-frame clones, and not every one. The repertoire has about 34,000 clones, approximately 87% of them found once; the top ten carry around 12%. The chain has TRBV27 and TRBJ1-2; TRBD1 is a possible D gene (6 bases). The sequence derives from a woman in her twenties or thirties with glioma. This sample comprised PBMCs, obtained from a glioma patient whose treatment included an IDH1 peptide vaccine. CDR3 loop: CASKPGVSDGYTF. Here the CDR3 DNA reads TGTGCCAGCAAACCAGGGGTCTCTGATGGCTACACCTTC.